This T cell receptor (beta chain) was identified during a study of T cells in Graves' hyperthyroidism and ophthalmopathy. Study-level points and caveats: Ophthalmopathy was model-predicted a median approximately 6.4 months pre-onset. The majority of expanded thyroid clonotypes above 0.001 also appeared in blood.

About this clonotype: Its antigen is still unknown. A read error may explain this, as a much larger clone is one base away.

Amplification yielded TCR beta CDR3 regions, with RNA transcripts as the source. HTBI primers were employed in a first-round RT-PCR of the TCR CDR3. A single record per CDR3 protein comes from TCRdb applying MiXCR to the multiplex PCR reads. The sample has 400,000 to 600,000 distinct CDR3 sequences; 15% to 20% are singletons. Germline CDR1 is KGHDR and CDR2 is SFDVKD. The CDR3 runs to 17 residues. What was sequenced was blood. This TCR derives from a woman in her 30s with Graves' ophthalmopathy. The chain carries TRBV24-1 and TRBJ2-2; TRBD1 aligns across 8 bases. CDR3 in DNA: TGTGCCATCAGTGACCGAGAAGGACAGGGCGTCTCCGGGGAGCTGTTTTTT. Translated, it gives CAISDREGQGVSGELFF.